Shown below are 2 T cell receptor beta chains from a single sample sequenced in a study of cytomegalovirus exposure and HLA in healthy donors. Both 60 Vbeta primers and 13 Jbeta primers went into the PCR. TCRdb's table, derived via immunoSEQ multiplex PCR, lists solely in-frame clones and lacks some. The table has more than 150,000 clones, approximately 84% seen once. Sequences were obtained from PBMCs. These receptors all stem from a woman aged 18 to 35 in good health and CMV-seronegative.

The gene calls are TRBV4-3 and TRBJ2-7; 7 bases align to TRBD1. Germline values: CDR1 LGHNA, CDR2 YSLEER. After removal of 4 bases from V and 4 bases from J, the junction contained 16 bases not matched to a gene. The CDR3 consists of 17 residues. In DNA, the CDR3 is TGCGCCAGCAGCCGCGTCTTGTTACAGGGGCAGTCTTACGAGCAGTACTTC. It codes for CASSRVLLQGQSYEQYF.

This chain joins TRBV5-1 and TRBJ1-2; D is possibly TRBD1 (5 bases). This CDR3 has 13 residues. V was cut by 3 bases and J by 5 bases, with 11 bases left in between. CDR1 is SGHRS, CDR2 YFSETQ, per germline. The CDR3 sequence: CASSWGGSYGYTF. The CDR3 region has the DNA TGCGCCAGCAGCTGGGGGGGGAGTTATGGCTACACCTTC.